This T cell receptor beta chain is drawn from a study of shared clonotypes between healthy human individuals (dated by TCRdb to the early 2020s). Regarding the complete study: The cohort comprised a couple of women and a few men aged 18 to 49 years. Per donor, three plates each were used for CD4 naive and CD4 memory, two for CD8 naive, and one for CD8 memory. To estimate repertoire size and how much clonotypes are shared between individuals, the study performed deep sequencing of blood TCR repertoires from about 5 healthy adults. To increase sequencing depth and limit assay-specific biases, different laboratories used diverse techniques to prepare libraries and sequence TCR repertoires. Leukapheresis yielded between about 0.94 and 8.9 billion PBMCs per donor. Findings and caveats that apply to the study as a whole: Only blood was sampled, and tissue TCR repertoires likely differ from those in blood. Naive subsets generally had larger estimated clonotype richness than memory subsets did. Rarefaction of sorted-subset datasets indicated incomplete sequencing despite the large sequencing depth. Because the study included a small number of donors, the genetic and exposure-history diversity represented was limited. Sharing across several donors was observed for around 5% of naive CD4, over 3% of naive CD8, over 2% of memory CD4, and roughly 0.43% of memory CD8 clonotypes. Compared with non-shared clonotypes, clonotypes shared by all four sorted-subset donors had higher generation probabilities. Pairwise subsampling indicated that sequencing depth was expected to affect the degree of clonotype sharing among donors.

Reading from cysteine to phenylalanine, the CDR3 counts 14 amino acids. Just CDR3 DNA is preserved here, 42 bases in frame from base 1. The junction shows trimming of 5 bases on V and 8 bases on J, plus 19 bases between the germline ends. Sequences ENHRY (CDR1) and SYGVKD (CDR2) are obtained from the germline V gene. Concerning this clone itself: Its antigen remains unidentified. No much larger clone is present one base from it, and per-base qualities are unavailable.

Using the deep immunoSEQ assay, multiplex PCR amplified TCR CDR3 regions from genomic DNA. Extracted genomic DNA from each cell subset was distributed evenly across all wells of several immunoSEQ 96-well plates, and each plate was treated as a replicate. For sorted subsets, each replicate PCR was loaded with about 0.2 ug genomic DNA, equivalent to about 30,000 T cell genomes. The purified libraries were quantified using a Qubit 3.0 fluorometer, sized with a Bioanalyzer 2100, and then quantified again using the KAPA Library Quantification kit. Each immunoSEQ 96-well plate was sequenced on its own single-read 150-cycle Illumina NextSeq 550 flow cell. The paper's data handling went like this. Because only junctional sequences without quality scores were contained in the immunoSEQ output, filtering matching that applied to full-length reads could not be performed. Sequences were annotated with PyIR, a Python wrapper for IgBLAST v1.9, using IMGT germline references to assign V/J genes and CDR3. Reads were removed for weak V/J assignments (E-value above 1e-6), missing CDR3, stop codons, out-of-frame junctions, or ambiguous translated residues. V3J clonotypes were defined as sequences sharing the same inferred V gene, J gene, and CDR3 amino acid sequence. Percentage overlap between repertoires was calculated by dividing the number of shared unique clonotypes by the size of the smaller repertoire. Three approaches were used to assess repertoire richness: RTK rarefaction, the Chao1 estimator, and Recon v2.1 estimates of unobserved clonotypes. For all TCRbeta clonotypes obtained by the gDNA method from a few donors, generation probabilities were computed with OLGA. TCRdb took over this immuneACCESS table, retaining in-frame rearrangements with V and J assigned. Such tables are incomplete; in checked studies, under half of the missing clones stem from an unresolved V gene, and the remainder is unexplained. Clone size and the V and J calls come from that table; the DNA yielded D and trimming. Counted in this sample were more than 2,000,000 clones; around 94% of them appeared once. The ten largest account for around 0.14% of the sample.

Healthy HIV-negative adults with no recently reported acute infections or vaccinations were included as donors. Every donor was a Caucasian adult living in Nashville, Tennessee, USA. CD4+ T cells were enriched through magnetic negative selection, after which naive cells were positively selected on CD45RA and the remaining negative fraction served as the memory subset. After blood collection by leukapheresis, PBMCs were isolated using Ficoll-Histopaque density gradient centrifugation and then cryopreserved in the vapor phase of liquid nitrogen. Purity and quantity of every magnetically sorted T cell population were checked by analytical flow cytometry. Each sorted fraction had its genomic DNA isolated and then quantified by UV absorbance on a Nanodrop 2000c.

This clonotype originated in a man between 18 and 35 years old in good health. The chain uses TRBV10-3 and TRBJ2-7; the D segment could be TRBD1, given 6 matching bases. The specimen sequenced was naive CD4+ T cells sorted from blood. Read against the paper, the sample's cell subset or site label means: CD45RA+ positively selected. The bases read TGTGCCATCAGTACGGACAGTTCTCCCCCCAAGCAGTACTTC. This sequence encodes CAISTDSSPPKQYF.